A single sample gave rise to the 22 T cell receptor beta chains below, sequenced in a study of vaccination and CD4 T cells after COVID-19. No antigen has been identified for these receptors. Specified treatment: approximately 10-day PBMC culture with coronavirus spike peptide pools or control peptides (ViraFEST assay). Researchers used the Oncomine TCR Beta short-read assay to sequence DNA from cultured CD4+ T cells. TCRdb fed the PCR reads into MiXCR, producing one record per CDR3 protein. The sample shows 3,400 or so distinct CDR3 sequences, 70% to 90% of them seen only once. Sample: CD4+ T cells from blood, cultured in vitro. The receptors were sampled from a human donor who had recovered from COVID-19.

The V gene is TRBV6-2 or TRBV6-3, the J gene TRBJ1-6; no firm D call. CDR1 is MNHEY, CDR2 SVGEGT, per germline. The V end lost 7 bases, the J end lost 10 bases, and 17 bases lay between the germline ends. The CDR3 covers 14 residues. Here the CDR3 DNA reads TGTGCCAGCACGTACCTTACCAGAGACTCACCCCTCCACTTT. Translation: CASTYLTRDSPLHF.

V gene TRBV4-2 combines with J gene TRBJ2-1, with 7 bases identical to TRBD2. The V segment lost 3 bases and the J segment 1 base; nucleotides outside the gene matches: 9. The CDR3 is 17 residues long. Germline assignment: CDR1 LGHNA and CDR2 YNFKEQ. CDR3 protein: CASSQSLSGVSYNEQFF. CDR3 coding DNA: TGTGCCAGCAGCCAGAGTCTAAGCGGGGTTTCCTACAATGAGCAGTTCTTC.

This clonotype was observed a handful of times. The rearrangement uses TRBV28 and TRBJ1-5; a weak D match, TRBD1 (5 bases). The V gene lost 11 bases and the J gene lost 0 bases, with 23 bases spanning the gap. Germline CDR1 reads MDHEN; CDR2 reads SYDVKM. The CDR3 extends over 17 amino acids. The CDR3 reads CAVLSGNRFLSNQPQHF. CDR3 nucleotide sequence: TGTGCCGTTCTCTCGGGGAACAGGTTCCTTAGCAATCAGCCCCAGCATTTT. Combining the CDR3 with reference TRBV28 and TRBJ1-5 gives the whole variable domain DVKVTQSSRYLVKRTGEKVFLECVQDMDHENMFWYRQDPGLGLRLIYFSYDVKMKEKGDIPEGYSVSREKKERFSLILESASTNQTSMYLCAVLSGNRFLSNQPQHFGDGTRLSIL.

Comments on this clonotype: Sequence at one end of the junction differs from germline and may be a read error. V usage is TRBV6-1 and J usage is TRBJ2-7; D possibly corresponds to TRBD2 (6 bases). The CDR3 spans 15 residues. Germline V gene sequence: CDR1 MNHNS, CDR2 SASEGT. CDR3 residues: CAISDLDGSSYEQYF. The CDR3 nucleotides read TGTGCCATCAGTGACCTGGACGGGAGCTCCTACGAGCAGTACTTC.

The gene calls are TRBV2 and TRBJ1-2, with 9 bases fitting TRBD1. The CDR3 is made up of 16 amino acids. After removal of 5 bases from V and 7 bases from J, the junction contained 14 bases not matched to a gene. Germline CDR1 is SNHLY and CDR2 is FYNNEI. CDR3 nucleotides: TGTGCCAGCAGTACCGACCCGGGACAGGGTATCGCTGGCTACACCTTC. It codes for CASSTDPGQGIAGYTF. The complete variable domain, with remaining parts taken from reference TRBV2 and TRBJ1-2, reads EPEVTQTPSHQVTQMGQEVILRCVPISNHLYFYWYRQILGQKVEFLVSFYNNEISEKSEIFDDQFSVERPDGSNFTLKIRSTKLEDSAMYFCASSTDPGQGIAGYTFGSGTRLTVV.

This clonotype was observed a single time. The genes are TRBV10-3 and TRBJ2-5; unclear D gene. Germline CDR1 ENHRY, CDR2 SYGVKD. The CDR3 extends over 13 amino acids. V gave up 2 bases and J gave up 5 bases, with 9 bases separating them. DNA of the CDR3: TGTGCCATCAGTGAGCGTCAATCTGAGACCCAGTACTTC. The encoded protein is CAISERQSETQYF.

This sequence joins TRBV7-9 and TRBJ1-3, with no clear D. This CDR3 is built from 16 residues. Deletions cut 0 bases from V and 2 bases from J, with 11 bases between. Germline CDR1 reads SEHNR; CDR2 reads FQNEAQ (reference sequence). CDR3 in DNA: TGTGCCAGCAGCTTAGCCGGGAGGGAGGCTGGAAACACCATATATTTT. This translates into CASSLAGREAGNTIYF.

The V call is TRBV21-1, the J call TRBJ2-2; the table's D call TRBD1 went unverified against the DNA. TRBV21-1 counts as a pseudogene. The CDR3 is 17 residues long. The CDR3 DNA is TGTGCCAGCAGCGCCCCAGGGGCAGGGGGCGGCACCGGGGAGCTGTTTTTT. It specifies CASSAPGAGGGTGELFF.

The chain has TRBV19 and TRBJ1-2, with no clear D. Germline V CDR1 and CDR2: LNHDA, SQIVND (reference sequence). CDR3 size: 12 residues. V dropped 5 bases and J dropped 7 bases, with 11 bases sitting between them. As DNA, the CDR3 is TGTGCCAGTAGTCCCCGAGGGAGTGGCTACACCTTC. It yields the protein CASSPRGSGYTF.

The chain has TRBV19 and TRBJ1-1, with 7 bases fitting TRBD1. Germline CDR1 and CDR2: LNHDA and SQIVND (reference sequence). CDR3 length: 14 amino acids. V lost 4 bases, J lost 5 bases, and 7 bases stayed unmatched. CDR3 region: CASSKGQVWTEAFF. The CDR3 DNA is TGTGCCAGTAGTAAAGGACAGGTCTGGACTGAAGCTTTCTTT. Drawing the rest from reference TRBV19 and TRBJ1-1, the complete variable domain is DGGITQSPKYLFRKEGQNVTLSCEQNLNHDAMYWYRQDPGQGLRLIYYSQIVNDFQKGDIAEGYSVSREKKESFPLTVTSAQKNPTAFYLCASSKGQVWTEAFFGQGTRLTVV.

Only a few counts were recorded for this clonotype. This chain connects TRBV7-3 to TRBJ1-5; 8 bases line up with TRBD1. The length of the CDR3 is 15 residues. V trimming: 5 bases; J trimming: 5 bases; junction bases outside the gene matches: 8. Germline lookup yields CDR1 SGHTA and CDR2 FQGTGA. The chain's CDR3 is CASSPRTGRHQPQHF. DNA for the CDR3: TGTGCCAGCAGCCCCCGGACAGGGAGGCATCAGCCCCAGCATTTT.

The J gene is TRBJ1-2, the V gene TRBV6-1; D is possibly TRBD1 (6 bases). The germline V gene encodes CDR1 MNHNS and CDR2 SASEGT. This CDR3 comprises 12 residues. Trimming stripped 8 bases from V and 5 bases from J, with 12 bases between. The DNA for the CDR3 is TGTGCCAGCGGTGGACAGCAGTATGGCTACACCTTC. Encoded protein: CASGGQQYGYTF.

The CDR3 region is CASTPSRGDTEAFF. CDR3 nucleotide sequence: TGTGCCAGTACTCCATCCCGTGGGGACACTGAAGCTTTCTTT. The chain links TRBV19 to TRBJ1-1; D is unclear. The CDR3 has 14 amino acids. V was pared by 7 bases and J by 3 bases, with 15 bases between. Germline lookup yields CDR1 LNHDA and CDR2 SQIVND (reference sequence).

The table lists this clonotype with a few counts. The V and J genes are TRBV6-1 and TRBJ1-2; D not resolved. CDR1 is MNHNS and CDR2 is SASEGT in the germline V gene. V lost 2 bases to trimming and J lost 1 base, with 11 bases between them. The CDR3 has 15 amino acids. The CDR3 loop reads CASSEHRSSNYGYTF. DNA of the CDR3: TGTGCCAGCAGTGAACATCGATCCAGTAACTATGGCTACACCTTC.

CDR3 region: CASTRDSANSPLHF. The CDR3 DNA reads as TGTGCCAGTACCCGTGACAGCGCCAATTCACCCCTCCACTTT. The chain recombines TRBV19 with TRBJ1-6; TRBD1 might be the D (5 bases). Germline V gene data show CDR1 as LNHDA and CDR2 as SQIVND (reference sequence). This CDR3 is 14 amino acids long. V lost 7 bases to trimming and J lost 7 bases, with 14 bases between them. The variable domain in full, completed from reference TRBV19 and TRBJ1-6, reads DGGITQSPKYLFRKEGQNVTLSCEQNLNHDAMYWYRQDPGQGLRLIYYSQIVNDFQKGDIAEGYSVSREKKESFPLTVTSAQKNPTAFYLCASTRDSANSPLHFGNGTRLTVT.

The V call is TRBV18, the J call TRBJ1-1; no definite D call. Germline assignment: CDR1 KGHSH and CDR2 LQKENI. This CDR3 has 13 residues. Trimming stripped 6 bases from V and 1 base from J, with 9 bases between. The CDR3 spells CASSDGRNTEAFF. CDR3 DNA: TGTGCCAGCTCCGACGGCAGGAACACTGAAGCTTTCTTT.

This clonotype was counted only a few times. CDR3 DNA: TGCAGTGCTCCCCCCGGGAGGACTGAAGCTTTCTTT. Translating gives CSAPPGRTEAFF. V usage is TRBV20-1 and J usage is TRBJ1-1; the D is unclear. This CDR3 contains 12 residues. Germline values: CDR1 DFQATT, CDR2 SNEGSKA (reference sequence). V dropped 5 bases and J dropped 5 bases, with 12 bases sitting between them.

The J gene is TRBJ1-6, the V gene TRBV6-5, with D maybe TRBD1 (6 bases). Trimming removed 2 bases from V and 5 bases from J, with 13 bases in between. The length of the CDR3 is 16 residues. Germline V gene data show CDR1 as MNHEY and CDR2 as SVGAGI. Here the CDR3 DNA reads TGTGCCAGCAGTTACGAAGGGGGTACAAATAATTCACCCCTCCACTTT. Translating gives CASSYEGGTNNSPLHF.

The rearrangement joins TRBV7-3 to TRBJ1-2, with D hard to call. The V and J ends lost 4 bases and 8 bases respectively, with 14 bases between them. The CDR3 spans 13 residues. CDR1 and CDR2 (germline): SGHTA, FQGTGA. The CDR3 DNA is TGTGCCAGCAGCTACTCGGGTCTAAAGGGCTACACCTTC. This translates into CASSYSGLKGYTF.

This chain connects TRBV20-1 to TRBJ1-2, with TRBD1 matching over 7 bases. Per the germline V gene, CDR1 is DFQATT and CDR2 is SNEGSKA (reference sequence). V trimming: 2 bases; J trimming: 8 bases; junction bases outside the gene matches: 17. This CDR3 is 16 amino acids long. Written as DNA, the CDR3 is TGCAGTGCTAGATTTTCAGGGGGGAGCATTATAGGGGGCTACACCTTC. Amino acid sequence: CSARFSGGSIIGGYTF.

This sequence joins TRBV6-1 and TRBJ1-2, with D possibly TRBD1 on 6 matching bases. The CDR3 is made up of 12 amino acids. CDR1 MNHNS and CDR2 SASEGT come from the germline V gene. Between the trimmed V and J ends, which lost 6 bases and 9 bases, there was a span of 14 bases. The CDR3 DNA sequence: TGTGCCAGCAGCGCGGTTCAGGGGAGCTACACCTTC. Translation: CASSAVQGSYTF.

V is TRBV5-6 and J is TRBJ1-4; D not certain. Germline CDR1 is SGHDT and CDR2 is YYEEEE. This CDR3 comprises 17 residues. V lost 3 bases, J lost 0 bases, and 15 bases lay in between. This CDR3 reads CASSWGIRATTNEKLFF. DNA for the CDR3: TGTGCCAGCAGCTGGGGTATAAGGGCTACAACTAATGAAAAACTGTTTTTT. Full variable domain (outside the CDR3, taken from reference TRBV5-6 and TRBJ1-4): DAGVTQSPTHLIKTRGQQVTLRCSPKSGHDTVSWYQQALGQGPQFIFQYYEEEERQRGNFPDRFSGHQFPNYSSELNVNALLLGDSALYLCASSWGIRATTNEKLFFGSGTQLSVL.